The 21 T cell receptor beta chains listed next were all sequenced from one sample in a study of T cell repertoires in cytomegalovirus infection. TCRdb independently ran MiXCR on the reads; one entry per CDR3 protein. The sample lists around 140,000 distinct CDR3 sequences, roughly 6% occurring once. Sequencing input: PBMCs. The receptors derive from a human donor in good health (CMV status not recorded). Some clones in this sample may be carry-over from other donors' samples.

This clonotype has just a few counts. This sequence joins TRBV29-1 and TRBJ2-3; no reliable D call. Per germline, CDR1 SQVTM and CDR2 ANQGSEA. The CDR3 is 14 residues long. Between the trimmed V and J ends, which lost 1 base and 1 base, there was a span of 9 bases. CDR3 sequence reads: CSVEGPMGTDTQYF. The CDR3 DNA follows: TGCAGCGTTGAAGGTCCCATGGGCACAGATACGCAGTATTTT.

Ten or more counts support this clonotype. This rearrangement joins TRBV6-2 or TRBV6-3 to TRBJ2-2; no clear D. V was clipped by 3 bases and J by 1 base, with 12 bases between them. The CDR3 loop spans 16 amino acids. Germline values: CDR1 MNHEY, CDR2 SVGEGT. The CDR3 is CASSYSRKRNTGELFF. CDR3 bases: TGTGCCAGCAGTTATAGTCGGAAGAGGAACACCGGGGAGCTGTTTTTT.

This clonotype was counted many times. The V and J genes are TRBV6-2 or TRBV6-3 and TRBJ1-5, with 11 bases aligning to TRBD1. Trimming took 2 bases from V and 7 from J; bases not matched to a gene: 7. The germline V gene has CDR1 MNHEY and CDR2 SVGEGT. The CDR3 is made up of 16 amino acids. In nucleotides, the CDR3 is TGTGCCAGCAGTTACCCGGACAGGGGGCTCGGGCAGCCCCAGCATTTT. It encodes CASSYPDRGLGQPQHF.

This clonotype has ten or more counts. The V gene is TRBV12-3 or TRBV12-4, the J gene TRBJ1-2; 7 bases are a match to TRBD1. V dropped 7 bases and J dropped 7; count of bases not matched to a gene: 9. The CDR3 covers 13 residues. As DNA, the CDR3 is TGTGCCAGCAATTTTTACAGGGGTGGTGGCTACACCTTC. Translated, it gives CASNFYRGGGYTF.

The chain combines TRBV11-2 with TRBJ2-7; D is perhaps TRBD1 (5 bases). CDR3 size: 16 residues. V was cut by 8 bases and J by 6 bases, with 26 bases left in between. The germline V gene encodes CDR1 SGHAT and CDR2 FQNNGV. CDR3 DNA: TGTGCCAGCGGGGTTTCCCCGGGCAGGGCGGTAGGCGAGCAGTACTTC. Its protein is CASGVSPGRAVGEQYF.

This clonotype was seen repeatedly, ten times or more. The chain employs TRBV27 and TRBJ1-4; 7 positions match TRBD1. The CDR3 has 14 residues. The V segment lost 5 bases and the J segment 6 bases; nucleotides outside the gene matches: 6. Germline lookup yields CDR1 MNHEY and CDR2 SMNVEV (reference sequence). This CDR3 reads CASSPRQGYEKLFF. CDR3 bases: TGTGCCAGCAGTCCTCGACAGGGATATGAAAAACTGTTTTTT.

This clonotype has at least ten counts. This sequence joins TRBV12-3 or TRBV12-4 and TRBJ1-2, with D maybe TRBD1 (6 bases). Trimming left V 6 bases short and J 0 bases short, with 29 bases between. The CDR3 contains 20 residues. The CDR3 region is CASRDPTGTDRKVANYGYTF. CDR3 DNA sequence: TGTGCCAGCAGAGACCCGACAGGAACAGACCGAAAAGTAGCTAACTATGGCTACACCTTC.

This clonotype was found a few times. This chain uses TRBV10-3 with TRBJ2-7; D not certain. The V gene lost 3 bases and the J gene lost 7 bases, with 10 bases spanning the gap. CDR3 length: 12 amino acids. CDR1 is ENHRY and CDR2 is SYGVKD in the germline V gene. CDR3 nucleotide sequence: TGTGCCATCAGTGATAGGGTTGGGGAGCAGTACTTC. Amino acid sequence: CAISDRVGEQYF.

Ten or more counts support this clonotype. The V call is TRBV7-2, the J call TRBJ1-5; D possibly corresponds to TRBD1 (5 bases). The CDR3 consists of 14 residues. Germline V CDR1 and CDR2: SGHTA, FQGNSA. Trimming removed 5 bases from V and 9 bases from J, with 17 bases in between. Here the CDR3 reads CASSPGTSNWPQHF. Here the CDR3 DNA reads TGTGCCAGCAGCCCCGGGACCTCAAATTGGCCCCAGCATTTT. The complete variable domain, with remaining parts taken from reference TRBV7-2 and TRBJ1-5, reads GAGVSQSPSNKVTEKGKDVELRCDPISGHTALYWYRQSLGQGLEFLIYFQGNSAPDKSGLPSDRFSAERTGGSVSTLTIQRTQQEDSAVYLCASSPGTSNWPQHFGDGTRLSIL.

This clonotype was recorded at least ten times. This chain links TRBV7-2 with TRBJ2-3; weak D call: TRBD1 (5 bases). The CDR3 covers 12 residues. V dropped 8 bases and J dropped 0 bases, with 6 bases sitting between them. Per the germline V gene, CDR1 is SGHTA and CDR2 is FQGNSA. CDR3 region: CASGASTDTQYF. The CDR3 nucleotides read TGTGCCAGCGGGGCTAGCACAGATACGCAGTATTTT.

This chain connects TRBV20-1 to TRBJ2-7; 8 nucleotides agree with TRBD2. Germline V gene lookup returns CDR1 DFQATT and CDR2 SNEGSKA (reference sequence). The CDR3 has 16 amino acids. V dropped 0 bases and J dropped 9; count of bases not matched to a gene: 16. This CDR3 is CSARDRERLAGLRQYF. CDR3 sequence (DNA): TGCAGTGCTAGAGATCGGGAACGGCTAGCGGGTTTGAGGCAGTACTTC.

This clonotype has just a few counts. The CDR3 sequence: CATSRGWGTELDEQFF. The CDR3 DNA reads TGTGCCACCAGCAGGGGATGGGGGACAGAGTTGGATGAGCAGTTCTTC. V gene TRBV15 combines with J gene TRBJ2-1; 7 bases match TRBD1. V trimming: 3 bases; J trimming: 8 bases; junction bases outside the gene matches: 13. CDR1 and CDR2 (germline): LNHNV, YYDKDF (reference sequence). The length of the CDR3 is 16 residues.

This sequence joins TRBV29-1 and TRBJ1-5; tentatively, D is TRBD1 (6 bases). This CDR3 is 13 amino acids long. Trimming took off 7 bases at V and 0 bases at J, with 10 bases between the two ends. CDR1 and CDR2 (germline): SQVTM, ANQGSEA. The CDR3 protein is CSARQDSNQPQHF. The CDR3 bases are TGCAGCGCCCGACAGGATAGCAATCAGCCCCAGCATTTT.

The chain couples TRBV20-1 to TRBJ2-1; 11 bases line up with TRBD2. The germline gives CDR1 DFQATT, CDR2 SNEGSKA (reference sequence). V shed 1 base and J 5 bases; nucleotides not matched to a gene: 4. The CDR3 spans 15 residues. The CDR3 DNA is TGCAGTGCTAGAGTAGCGGGGGGGCAGAACAATGAGCAGTTCTTC. Translating gives CSARVAGGQNNEQFF.

This clonotype was counted many times. The chain is built from TRBV28 and TRBJ1-4, with 9 nucleotides matching TRBD1. CDR1 is MDHEN and CDR2 is SYDVKM in the germline V gene. This CDR3 is 17 amino acids long. Germline trimming cut 6 bases from V and 1 base from J; bases unmatched to any gene: 9. CDR3 coding DNA: TGTGCCAGCAGCCCGACAGGGGGTTTAGGAACTAATGAAAAACTGTTTTTT. Its translation: CASSPTGGLGTNEKLFF.

Ten or more counts support this clonotype. This chain uses TRBV5-5 with TRBJ2-2; 7 nucleotides agree with TRBD1. This CDR3 has 16 amino acids. V dropped 3 bases and J dropped 4; count of bases not matched to a gene: 9. Germline loops: CDR1 SGHKS, CDR2 YYEKEE (reference sequence). The CDR3 protein is CASSSDRRFSTGELFF. CDR3 DNA: TGTGCCAGCAGCTCGGACAGGCGGTTTTCCACCGGGGAGCTGTTTTTT.

Many counts were recorded for this clonotype. This chain links TRBV15 with TRBJ1-1; D call uncertain. The germline CDR1 and CDR2 sequences are LNHNV and YYDKDF (reference sequence). There are 16 residues in the CDR3. Trimming left V 3 bases short and J 0 bases short, with 14 bases between. Here the CDR3 reads CATSSLTGILNTEAFF. CDR3 DNA: TGTGCCACCAGCAGCCTTACCGGGATCCTGAACACTGAAGCTTTCTTT.

The table lists this clonotype with a few counts. CDR3 in DNA: TGCAGTGCTAGCCCGGGGGCCTACTATGGCTACACCTTC. Translating gives CSASPGAYYGYTF. V is TRBV20-1 and J is TRBJ1-2; TRBD1 might be the D (6 bases). Trimming shortened V by 3 bases and J by 3 bases, and 11 bases separated the two germline ends. The CDR3 contains 13 residues. Germline V lookup: CDR1 DFQATT, CDR2 SNEGSKA (reference sequence).

The table lists this clonotype with many counts. The V gene is TRBV6-2 or TRBV6-3, the J gene TRBJ2-2; D gene ambiguous. Germline lookup yields CDR1 MNHEY and CDR2 SVGEGT. CDR3 size: 16 residues. V lost 0 bases and J lost 1, with 9 bases in between. CDR3 residues: CASSYSIALNTGELFF. DNA of the CDR3: TGTGCCAGCAGTTACTCGATCGCTCTGAACACCGGGGAGCTGTTTTTT.

There are a few counts of this clonotype. The chain recombines TRBV28 with TRBJ2-5; D gene ambiguous. Between the trimmed V and J ends, which lost 5 bases and 4 bases, there was a span of 20 bases. Germline V gene lookup returns CDR1 MDHEN and CDR2 SYDVKM. CDR3 length equals 16 residues. The CDR3 sequence: CASSPYNGRVIETQYF. The CDR3 nucleotides read TGTGCCAGCAGTCCTTACAATGGCCGCGTCATAGAGACCCAGTACTTC.

This clonotype was found many times. The V and J genes are TRBV2 and TRBJ1-5; D gene unclear. V was cut by 2 bases and J by 2 bases, with 10 bases left in between. The CDR3 totals 15 residues. Germline-derived CDR1 and CDR2 are SNHLY and FYNNEI. The CDR3 sequence: CASSESRQGNQPQHF. CDR3 DNA sequence: TGTGCCAGCAGTGAATCAAGGCAGGGCAATCAGCCCCAGCATTTT.